Below, one TCR beta chain is given with its context. The PCR used 60 Vbeta and 13 Jbeta primers. Libraries were prepared by immunoSEQ multiplex PCR; TCRdb keeps only in-frame clonotypes and omits some of them. The data hold approximately 100,000 clones, with roughly 77% observed a single time. The data were obtained in a study of cytomegalovirus exposure and HLA in healthy donors. Sequenced sample: PBMCs. This clonotype was sampled from a man aged 35 to 55 in good health and CMV-seronegative.

The CDR3 sequence: CASSPNPAGEKTQYF. The CDR3 bases are TGTGCCAGCAGTCCGAACCCGGCAGGGGAAAAGACCCAGTACTTC. This chain joins TRBV6-1 and TRBJ2-5, with TRBD1 as a possible D gene (6 bases). Trimming left V 5 bases short and J 6 bases short, with 19 bases between. This CDR3 is built from 15 residues. Germline CDR1 is MNHNS and CDR2 is SASEGT.